This T cell receptor beta chain was profiled in a study of T cell responses to AZD1222 COVID-19 vaccine. Findings and caveats of the study: Sampling that yielded the repertoires occurred only after the peak T cell response.

V was shortened by 6 bases and J by 3 bases, with 12 bases between the two germline ends. The germline V gene encodes CDR1 LGHDT and CDR2 YNNKEL (reference sequence). CDR3 length equals 13 residues. Assay: immunoSEQ multiplex PCR; the TCRdb copy retains only in-frame clones and omits some. The sample records about 110,000 clones, 70% to 90% being singletons. Pooling of second doses given at about 4 or about 12 weeks was done. On this clone: The antigen remains unidentified.

The source was peripheral blood, collected 28 days after the second AZD1222 dose. The sequence derives from an adult who received the AZD1222 COVID-19 vaccine. V and J are TRBV3-1 (or the pseudogene TRBV3-2) and TRBJ2-7; D gene unclear. As DNA, the CDR3 is TGTGCCAGCAGTGACAACTCCCTCTACGAGCAGTACTTC. Translation gives CASSDNSLYEQYF.